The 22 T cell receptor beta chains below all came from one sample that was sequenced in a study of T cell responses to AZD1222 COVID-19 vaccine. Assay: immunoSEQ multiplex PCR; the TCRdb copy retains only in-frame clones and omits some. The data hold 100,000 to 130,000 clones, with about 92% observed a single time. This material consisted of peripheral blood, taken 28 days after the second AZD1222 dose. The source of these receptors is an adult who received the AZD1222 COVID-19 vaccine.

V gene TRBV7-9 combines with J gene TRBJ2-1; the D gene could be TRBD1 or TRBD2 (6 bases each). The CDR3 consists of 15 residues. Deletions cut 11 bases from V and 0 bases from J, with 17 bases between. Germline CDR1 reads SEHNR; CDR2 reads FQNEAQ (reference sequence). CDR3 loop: CAVSGASSSYNEQFF. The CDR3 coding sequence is TGTGCCGTCTCGGGGGCTTCCAGCTCCTACAATGAGCAGTTCTTC.

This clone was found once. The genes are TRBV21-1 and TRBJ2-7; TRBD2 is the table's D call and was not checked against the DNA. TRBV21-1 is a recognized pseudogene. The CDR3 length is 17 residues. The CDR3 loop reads CASSTLRRGGSWYEQYF. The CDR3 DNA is TGTGCCAGCAGCACCCTAAGACGAGGAGGAAGTTGGTACGAGCAGTACTTC.

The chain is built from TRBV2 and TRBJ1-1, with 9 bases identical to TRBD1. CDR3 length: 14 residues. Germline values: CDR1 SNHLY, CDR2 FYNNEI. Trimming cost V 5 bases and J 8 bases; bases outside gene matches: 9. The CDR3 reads CASSPSTGGGEAFF. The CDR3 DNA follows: TGTGCCAGCAGTCCCAGTACAGGGGGCGGCGAAGCTTTCTTT.

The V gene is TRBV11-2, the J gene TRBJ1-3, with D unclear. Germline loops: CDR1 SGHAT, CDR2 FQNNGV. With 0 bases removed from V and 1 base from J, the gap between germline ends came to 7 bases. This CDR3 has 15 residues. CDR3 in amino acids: CASSLDPGSGNTIYF. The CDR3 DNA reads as TGTGCCAGCAGCTTAGATCCGGGGTCTGGAAACACCATATATTTT.

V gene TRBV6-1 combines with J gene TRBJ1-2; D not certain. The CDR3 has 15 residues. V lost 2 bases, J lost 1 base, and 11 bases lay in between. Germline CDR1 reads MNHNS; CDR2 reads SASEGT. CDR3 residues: CASSENGGRNYGYTF. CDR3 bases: TGTGCCAGCAGTGAAAATGGAGGGCGTAACTATGGCTACACCTTC.

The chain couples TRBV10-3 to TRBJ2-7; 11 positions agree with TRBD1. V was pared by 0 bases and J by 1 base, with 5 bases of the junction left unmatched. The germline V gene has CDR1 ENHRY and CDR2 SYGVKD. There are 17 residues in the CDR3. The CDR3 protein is CAISESLGTGGSYEQYF. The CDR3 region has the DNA TGTGCCATCAGTGAGTCTCTTGGGACAGGGGGTTCCTACGAGCAGTACTTC.

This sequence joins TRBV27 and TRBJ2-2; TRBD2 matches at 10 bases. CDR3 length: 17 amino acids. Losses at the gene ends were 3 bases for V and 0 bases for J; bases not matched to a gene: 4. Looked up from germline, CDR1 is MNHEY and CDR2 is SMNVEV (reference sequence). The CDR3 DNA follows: TGTGCCAGCAGTTTTGAACTAGCGGGGACGAACACCGGGGAGCTGTTTTTT. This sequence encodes CASSFELAGTNTGELFF.

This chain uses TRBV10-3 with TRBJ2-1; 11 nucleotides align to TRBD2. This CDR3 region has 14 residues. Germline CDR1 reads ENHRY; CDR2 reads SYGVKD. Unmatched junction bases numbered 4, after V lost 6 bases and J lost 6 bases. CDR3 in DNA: TGTGCCATCAGAGTAGCGGGAGGGGGCAATGAGCAGTTCTTC. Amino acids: CAIRVAGGGNEQFF.

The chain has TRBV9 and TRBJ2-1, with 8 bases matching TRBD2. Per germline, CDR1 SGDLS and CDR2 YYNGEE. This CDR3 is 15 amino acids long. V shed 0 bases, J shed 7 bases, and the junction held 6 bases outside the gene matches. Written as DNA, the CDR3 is TGTGCCAGCAGCGTAGACGGGAGGGCCCAAAATGAGCAGTTCTTC. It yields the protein CASSVDGRAQNEQFF.

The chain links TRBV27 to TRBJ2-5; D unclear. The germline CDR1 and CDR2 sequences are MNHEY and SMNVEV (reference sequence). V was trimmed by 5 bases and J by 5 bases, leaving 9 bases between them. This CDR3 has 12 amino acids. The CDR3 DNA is TGTGCCAGCAGTGCAATCGGGGAGACCCAGTACTTC. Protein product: CASSAIGETQYF.

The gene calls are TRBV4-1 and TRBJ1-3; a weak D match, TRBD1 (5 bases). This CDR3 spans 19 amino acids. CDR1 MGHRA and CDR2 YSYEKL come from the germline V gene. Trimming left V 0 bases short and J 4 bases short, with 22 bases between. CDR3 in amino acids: CASSQDLERQPRRGNTIYF. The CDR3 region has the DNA TGCGCCAGCAGCCAAGATCTTGAGCGACAGCCGAGAAGGGGAAACACCATATATTTT.

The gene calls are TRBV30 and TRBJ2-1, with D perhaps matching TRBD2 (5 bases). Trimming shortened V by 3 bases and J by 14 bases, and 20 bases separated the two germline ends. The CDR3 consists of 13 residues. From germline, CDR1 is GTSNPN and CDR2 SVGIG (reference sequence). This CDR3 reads CAWSGLTGRSKFF. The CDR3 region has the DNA TGTGCCTGGAGCGGACTTACCGGACGGAGCAAGTTCTTC.

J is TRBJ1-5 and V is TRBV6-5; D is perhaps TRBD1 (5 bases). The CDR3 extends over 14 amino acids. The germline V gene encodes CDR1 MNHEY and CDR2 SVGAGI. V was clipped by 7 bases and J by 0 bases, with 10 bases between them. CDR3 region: CASTKTDSNQPQHF. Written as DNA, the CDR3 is TGTGCCAGCACCAAGACAGATAGCAATCAGCCCCAGCATTTT.

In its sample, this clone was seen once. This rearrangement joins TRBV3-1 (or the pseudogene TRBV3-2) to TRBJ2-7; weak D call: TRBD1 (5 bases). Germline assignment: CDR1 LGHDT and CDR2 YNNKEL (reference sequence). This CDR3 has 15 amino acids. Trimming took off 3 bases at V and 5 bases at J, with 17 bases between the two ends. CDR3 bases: TGTGCCAGCAGCCAGAGGCAGGGCGCTTTCGACGAGCAGTACTTC. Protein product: CASSQRQGAFDEQYF.

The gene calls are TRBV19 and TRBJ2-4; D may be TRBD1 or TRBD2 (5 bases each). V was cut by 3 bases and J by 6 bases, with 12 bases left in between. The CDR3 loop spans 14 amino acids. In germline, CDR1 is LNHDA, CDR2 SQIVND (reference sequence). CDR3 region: CASSMNRDANIQYF. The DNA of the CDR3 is TGTGCCAGTAGTATGAATCGGGACGCAAACATTCAGTACTTC.

The CDR3 DNA sequence: TGTGCCAGCAGCTTTGGGGCAGGCAATCAGCCCCAGCATTTT. Protein product: CASSFGAGNQPQHF. The rearrangement joins TRBV3-1 (or the pseudogene TRBV3-2) to TRBJ1-5; a possible D gene is TRBD1 (5 bases). Germline lookup yields CDR1 LGHDT and CDR2 YNNKEL (reference sequence). CDR3 size: 14 residues. V was clipped by 5 bases and J by 2 bases, with 10 bases between them.

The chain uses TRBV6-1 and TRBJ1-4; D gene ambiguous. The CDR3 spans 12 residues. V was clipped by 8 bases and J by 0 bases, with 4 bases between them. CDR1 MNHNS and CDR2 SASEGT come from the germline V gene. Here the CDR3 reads CASHATNEKLFF. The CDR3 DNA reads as TGTGCCAGCCACGCAACTAATGAAAAACTGTTTTTT.

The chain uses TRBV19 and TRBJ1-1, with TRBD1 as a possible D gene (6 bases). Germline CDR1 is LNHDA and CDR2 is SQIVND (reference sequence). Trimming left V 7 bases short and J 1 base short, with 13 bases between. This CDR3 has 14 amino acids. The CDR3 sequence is CASTLDRKNTEAFF. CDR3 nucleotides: TGTGCCAGTACTCTGGACAGAAAGAACACTGAAGCTTTCTTT.

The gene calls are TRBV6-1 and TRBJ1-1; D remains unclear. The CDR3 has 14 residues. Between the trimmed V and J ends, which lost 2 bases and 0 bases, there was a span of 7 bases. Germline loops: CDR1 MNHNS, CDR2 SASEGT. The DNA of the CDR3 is TGTGCCAGCAGTGAACCCGGGCTGAACACTGAAGCTTTCTTT. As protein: CASSEPGLNTEAFF.

The DNA of the CDR3 is TGTGCCAGCAGCCTCGAGCCAGGAGGGTATCAGCCCCAGCATTTT. This encodes CASSLEPGGYQPQHF. This chain joins TRBV11-2 and TRBJ1-5; unclear D gene. Germline lookup yields CDR1 SGHAT and CDR2 FQNNGV. This CDR3 is built from 15 residues. The V end was cut by 5 bases, the J end by 5 bases, with 16 bases between.

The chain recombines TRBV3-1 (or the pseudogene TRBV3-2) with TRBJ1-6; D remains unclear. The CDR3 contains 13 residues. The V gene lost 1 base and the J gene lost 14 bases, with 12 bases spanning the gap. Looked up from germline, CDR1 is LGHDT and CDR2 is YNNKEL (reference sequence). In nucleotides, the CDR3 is TGTGCCAGCAGCCAAGGTCTCTCTCTCACCCTCCACTTT. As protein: CASSQGLSLTLHF.

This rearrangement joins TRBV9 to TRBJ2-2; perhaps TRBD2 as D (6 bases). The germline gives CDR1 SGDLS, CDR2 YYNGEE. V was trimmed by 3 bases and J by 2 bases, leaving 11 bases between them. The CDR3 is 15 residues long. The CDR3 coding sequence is TGTGCCAGCAGCGCCGACGGGAGAAACACCGGGGAGCTGTTTTTT. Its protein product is CASSADGRNTGELFF.